This entry is about one TCR beta chain. The entry originates in a study of blood T cell repertoires in COVID-19. At the level of the study: COVID-19 samples, acute and convalescent, were from the United States, Italy and Spain. PBMCs, B-cell-depleted T cells, or T cells were the source of the cDNA or gDNA that made up the material.

Per the original methods: Counts of nucleated cells, estimated from reference gene primer amplification, were obtained. Clones were sequenced by immunoSEQ multiplex PCR, and TCRdb holds only the in-frame ones, with some missing. That table furnishes V, J and clone size, whereas the DNA furnished D and trimming. Here the sample spans around 100,000 clones, approximately 70% being singletons. Sequencing was carried out using peripheral blood. The sequence came from a man older than 75 with acute or convalescent COVID-19.

The CDR3 DNA sequence: TGTGCCAGCTCCTACTGGAACACCGGGGAGCTGTTTTTT. It is translated as CASSYWNTGELFF. V is TRBV7-2 and J is TRBJ2-2; D call uncertain. There are 13 residues in the CDR3. Trimming stripped 8 bases from V and 1 base from J, with 8 bases between. Germline V gene sequence: CDR1 SGHTA, CDR2 FQGNSA. The full variable domain, completed using reference TRBV7-2 and TRBJ2-2, is GAGVSQSPSNKVTEKGKDVELRCDPISGHTALYWYRQSLGQGLEFLIYFQGNSAPDKSGLPSDRFSAERTGGSVSTLTIQRTQQEDSAVYLCASSYWNTGELFFGEGSRLTVL.